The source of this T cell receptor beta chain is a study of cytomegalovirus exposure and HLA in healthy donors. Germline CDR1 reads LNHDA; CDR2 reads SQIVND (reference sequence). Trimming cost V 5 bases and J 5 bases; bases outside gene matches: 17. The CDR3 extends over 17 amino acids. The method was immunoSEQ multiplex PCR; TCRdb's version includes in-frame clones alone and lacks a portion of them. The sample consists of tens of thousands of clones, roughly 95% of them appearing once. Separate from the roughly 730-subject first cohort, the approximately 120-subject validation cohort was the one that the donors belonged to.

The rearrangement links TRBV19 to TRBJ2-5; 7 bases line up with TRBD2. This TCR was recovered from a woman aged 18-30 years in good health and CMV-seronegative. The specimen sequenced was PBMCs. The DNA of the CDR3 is TGTGCCAGTAGTCCTCCCTCTTACGCGGGAGTAAGCGAGACCCAGTACTTC. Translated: CASSPPSYAGVSETQYF.